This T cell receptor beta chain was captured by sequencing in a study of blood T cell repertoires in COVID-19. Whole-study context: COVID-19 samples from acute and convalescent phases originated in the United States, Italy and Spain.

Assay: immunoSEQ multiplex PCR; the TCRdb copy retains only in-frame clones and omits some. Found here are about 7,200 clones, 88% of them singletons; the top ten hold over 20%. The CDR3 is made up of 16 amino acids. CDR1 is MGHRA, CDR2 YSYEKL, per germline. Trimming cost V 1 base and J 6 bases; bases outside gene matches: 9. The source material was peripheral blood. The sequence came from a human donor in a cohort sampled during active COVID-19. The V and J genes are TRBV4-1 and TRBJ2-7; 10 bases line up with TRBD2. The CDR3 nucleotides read TGCGCCAGCAGCCAAGCGAGCGGGGGGGCTGCCCGCGAGCAGTACTTC. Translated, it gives CASSQASGGAAREQYF.